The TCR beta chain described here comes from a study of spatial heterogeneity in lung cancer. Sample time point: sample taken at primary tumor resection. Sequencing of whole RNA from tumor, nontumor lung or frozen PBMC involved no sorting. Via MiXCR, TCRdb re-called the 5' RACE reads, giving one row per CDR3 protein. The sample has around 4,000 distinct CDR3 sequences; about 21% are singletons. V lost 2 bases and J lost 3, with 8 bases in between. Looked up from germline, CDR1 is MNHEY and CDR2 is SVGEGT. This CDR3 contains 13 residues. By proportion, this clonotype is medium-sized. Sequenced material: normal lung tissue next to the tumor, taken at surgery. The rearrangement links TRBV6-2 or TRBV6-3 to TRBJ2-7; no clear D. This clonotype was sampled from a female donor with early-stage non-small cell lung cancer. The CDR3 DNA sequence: TGTGCCAGCAGTTACCCTCCGCTCTACGAGCAGTACTTC. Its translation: CASSYPPLYEQYF.